The T cell receptor beta chain under discussion was sequenced for a study of cytomegalovirus exposure and HLA in healthy donors. Study conclusions and caveats: Researchers reported from a later analysis that most CMV-associated TCR beta chains appeared HLA-restricted. Later, an analysis found that common viral pathogens appeared to be linked with several of the most significant clusters. Sequencing depth roughly uniform across donors was assumed in presence/absence analyses.

This clone was counted only a few times. Its antigen remains unidentified. The PCR was carried out with 60 Vbeta primers and 13 Jbeta primers. Original analysis: Later, an analysis found approximately 80 million unique TCR beta chains, and about 10 million of these were shared. Repertoires were generated with immunoSEQ multiplex PCR, while TCRdb's copy carries only in-frame clones and drops some. The V and J calls and the clone size are those of that table, but D and trimming were determined from the DNA. The data show 150,000 or so clones, nearly 10% seen once. Trimming left V 1 base short and J 7 bases short, with 16 bases between. The CDR3 is 15 amino acids. Germline CDR1 is LNHNV and CDR2 is YYDKDF (reference sequence).

This chain uses TRBV15 with TRBJ2-5; tentatively, D is TRBD2 (6 bases). The TCR sequence derives from a man aged 45-60 years in good health and CMV-seronegative. The sample taken for sequencing was PBMCs. Written as DNA, the CDR3 is TGTGCCACCAGCAGAGGGGGGGACTCAGCCGGGACCCAGTACTTC. It translates to CATSRGGDSAGTQYF.